This T cell receptor (beta chain) appears in the sequencing data of a study of regulatory T cells in long-lasting Graves disease. Study-wide findings and caveats: The persistent group shared some 2,700 public clonotypes, more than the approximately 930 shared by new patients. Patients with persistent disease showed a bias toward TRBV28, TRBJ1-2 and TRBJ2-5.

About this clonotype itself: Its cognate antigen is unknown.

V dropped 4 bases and J dropped 4 bases, with 29 bases sitting between them. Germline V gene lookup returns CDR1 SQVTM and CDR2 ANQGSEA. The CDR3 totals 19 residues. Time point described: newly diagnosed GD, antithyroid drugs for less than 3 months. Scientists built the TCR library using RNA that was extracted from PBMCs. In building TCR beta libraries, iRepertoire HTBI primers were used together with Arm-PCR of CDR3 regions. TCRdb passed the multiplex PCR reads through MiXCR, listing each CDR3 protein once. The sample holds about 440,000 distinct CDR3 sequences, just under 15% seen once. These data were also reused for a study on T cells in Graves' hyperthyroidism and ophthalmopathy. That report adds: When the TCR CDR3 underwent first-round RT-PCR, the HTBI primer set was used. Model output signaled ophthalmopathy a median 6.5 months ahead of onset.

The source was peripheral blood mononuclear cells (PBMCs), collected at new diagnosis, from a patient treated with antithyroid drugs. The source is a woman aged 25 to 39 with Graves disease. The chain combines TRBV29-1 with TRBJ2-1, with D perhaps TRBD1 (6 bases). The CDR3 DNA reads TGCAGCGTTGTGACCCCTAAACAGGGCTTAGCCCCTTTATACAATGAGCAGTTCTTC. As protein: CSVVTPKQGLAPLYNEQFF.